This T cell receptor beta chain was obtained from a study of cytomegalovirus exposure and HLA in healthy donors (dated by TCRdb to the late 2010s). Context from the whole study: In an earlier analysis of approximately 640 of the donors, approximately 260 Gb of sequence data and 90 million to 130 million unique TCR beta sequences from some 170 million T cells were reported. About 310 gigabases of sequencing data and tens of millions of unique TCR sequences were included in an early release covering roughly 600 HLA-typed donors. The genetic ancestry cluster associated with self-reported Caucasian donors included 80% to 90% of the 300 to 400 genotyped donors. The study was designed to test whether signatures of past pathogen exposure could be identified by cataloging public T cell receptors. The study profiled the T cell repertoires of about 720 subjects by immunosequencing and related them to cytomegalovirus serostatus. Along with the approximately 650-subject first cohort, a separate validation cohort of over a hundred different subjects was used. To predict cytomegalovirus infection status, the study brought together high-throughput TCR immunosequencing, statistical association of individual TCRs with disease status, and machine learning. A later analysis re-analyzed previously published TCR beta repertoires from 650 to 800 donors and added high-resolution HLA genotyping to study TCR occurrence patterns. In the later analysis, no new phenotypic data were used to find candidate immune exposures; instead, reliance was placed on TCR beta sequences and their occurrence across donors. In an earlier analysis of 587 of the donors, high-throughput TCR beta sequencing was used to judge whether each TCR beta V gene segment behaved as functional or pseudogenic. Donor age, sex, ethnicity and CMV serostatus were collected together with the repertoire data. In a later genetic analysis, genome-wide SNP genotypes for about three fifths of the roughly 670 donors were used, and that subset was treated as a discovery cohort. All discovery cohort repertoires had been generated using a single sequencing platform. Both class I and class II loci were covered by HLA typing, at four-digit resolution. The number of donors typed differed by locus, with 629-630 for A, B, C, DRB1 and DQB1, roughly 520 for DQA1, 600 to 610 for DPA1, and some 470 for DPB1. Because of strong linkage in the cohort, 5 or 6 DR-DQ haplotypes were treated as single units for association and clustering. On average, roughly 250,000 unique TCR beta nucleotide sequences were sequenced per donor among 398 genotyped donors of the cohort, with 15% to 20% of those sequences being non-productive. Results the study describes overall, beyond this receptor: According to a later genetic analysis, donors in an Asian-associated ancestry cluster had fewer N-insertions in productive TCRs than the approximately 610-donor mean. A group of highly shared sequence variants was considered likely to be a technical artifact of the sequencing pipeline. In an earlier analysis of fewer than 750 of the donors, most TCR beta V segments were observed in productive rearrangements about 87% or about 30% of the time, broadly matching IMGT annotations. A later analysis found that HLA-associated TCR beta chains were more clonally expanded and had lower generation probabilities than equally common non-associated chains. In a later analysis, TCR association rates were found to vary across HLA loci, with the most associated TCRs seen for DRB1 alleles and the fewest for HLA-C alleles. In a later genetic analysis, a missense DCLRE1C variant was associated with V-gene and J-gene trimming of TCR beta chains, and the association was replicated in an independent cohort. According to a later analysis, most CMV-associated TCR beta chains appeared to be HLA-restricted, and the HLA associations seemed to be driven largely by CMV exposure. According to a later analysis, parvovirus B19, influenza, CMV and Epstein-Barr virus appeared linked to several top co-occurrence clusters. CMV serostatus was the only immune exposure information available for the cohort. Linkage disequilibrium might explain the correlated functional status among segregating V segments, but an unknown experimental factor could not be excluded. Sequencing depth was assumed to be roughly uniform across donors in the presence/absence analyses, though that assumption may not hold. Because counts were too low, around 17 rarely observed V segments, including chromosome 9 orphons, were left out of the earlier analysis of approximately 580 of the donors. Because HLA typing was unavailable for some donors at each locus, only the typed subset was used in association tests. A further reported finding was that TCR beta sequences accurately predicted the HLA-A and HLA-B alleles for most subjects in the first cohort. A few of the identified cytomegalovirus-associated TCR beta chains were confirmed in vitro to be specific for cytomegalovirus antigens. In this cohort, only TCR beta chains were sequenced, and detectable features were limited by the absence of alpha or paired-chain data. It was suggested by the authors that the approach could potentially be generalized to other disease states and immunological phenotypes. In both the original and validation cohorts, the classifier was reported to diagnose cytomegalovirus status with high specificity and sensitivity. Some IMGT-functional V segments, including TRBV6-2 and TRBV6-3, could not be distinguished by the 87-base-pair reads and were therefore excluded. While some public TCRs were present in many individuals, most TCR sequences turned up only very rarely across donors. A total of fewer than 200 TCR beta chains were listed by the study as associated with cytomegalovirus. When HLA alleles, especially DR and DQ, strongly co-occurred, attributing TCR associations to individual alleles was difficult. At a false discovery rate of 0.05, a later analysis linked roughly 17,000 TCR beta sequences to specific HLA alleles.

Turning to this clone: The antigen it binds to is not known. No much larger clone exists at a distance of one base, and base qualities are not known.

CDR1 is given as SGHRS and CDR2 as YFSETQ, both from the germline V gene. V is pared back by 4 bases and J by 7 bases, with 9 bases lying between the germline termini. The CDR3, from cysteine to phenylalanine, totals 13 residues. CDR3 DNA only is kept here, 39 bases in frame from base 1. The library was obtained by the immunoSEQ multiplex PCR assay. The multiplex PCR relied on a mix of 60 forward primers for TCR Vbeta segments and 13 reverse primers for TCR Jbeta segments. A multiplex PCR assay on genomic DNA amplified the CDR3 region of rearranged TCR beta genes. The amplified TCR beta libraries were sequenced on the Illumina HiSeq System as 87-base-pair reads. The published analysis was carried out like this. Across the 500 to 700 repertoires, a later analysis counted around 80 million unique TCR beta chains, 8.5 million to 12 million of which were shared by at least two donors. To remove PCR and sequencing errors, raw reads were error-corrected and collapsed into unique sequences using a nearest-neighbor algorithm that merged closely related sequences. CDR3 sequences were aligned to IMGT reference sequences to assign V, D and J gene segments. For a sequence to be retained, a match of at least six nucleotides was required to both a V gene segment and a J gene segment. A rearrangement was called productive if the CDR3 had no stop codons and remained in frame with V and J, and every other rearrangement was called non-productive. Following IMGT convention, CDR3 was defined as the stretch from the second conserved V-encoded cysteine to the conserved J-encoded phenylalanine. Sequences without an unambiguous match to a single V gene segment were excluded from the earlier analysis of several hundred of the donors. An earlier analysis of a few hundred of the donors called V segments functional above 56.7% productive rearrangements and segregating when the between-donor standard deviation exceeded 5%. To diagnose cytomegalovirus status from the catalog of TCR beta chain sequences, a statistical classification framework was built. A later analysis assigned V and J genes by comparing TCR nucleotide sequences with IMGT/GENE-DB human TR gene sequences. A later analysis assigned CDR3 sequences and most-parsimonious VDJ recombination scenarios with the TCRdist pipeline. A later analysis defined each TCR beta chain by its CDR3 amino acid sequence plus V-gene family, and excluded reads lacking a unique V-gene family. As a way to deal with suspected cross-contamination and a sequencing artifact, a later analysis dropped 640 or so nucleotide sequences that were highly shared and had low generation probability. A later analysis calculated a clonal expansion index for each public chain from normalized within-repertoire ranks of inferred template counts. In a later analysis, generation probabilities were computed with a VDJ recombination model fitted to out-of-frame rearrangements, and the resulting probabilities were checked against IGoR. Hypergeometric tests were used in a later analysis to score TCR-TCR, TCR-HLA and TCR-CMV co-occurrence, with a repertoire-size bias correction applied to the TCR pairs. In a later analysis, false discovery rates were estimated by permuting HLA or CMV assignments 20 times. A later analysis grouped co-occurring TCRs with DBSCAN, adding TCRdist sequence similarity when clustering within HLA-allele-positive subsets. Repertoires with fewer than 30,000 or more than 120,000 public chains were left out of co-occurrence clustering, as were several repertoires with anomalous nucleotide sharing. TCRdb obtained this table from immuneACCESS and retained in-frame rearrangements with V and J assigned. These tables miss some clones; where compared with another copy, unresolved V genes account for less than half of the shortfall, and the remainder is unexplained. V and J calls plus clone size are reproduced from that table; the DNA served to infer D and trimming. This sample lists around 110,000 clones; around 77% were detected once. The top ten clones comprise approximately 2.2% of the sample.

The cohort was made up of 666 healthy bone marrow donors. At the time of sampling, every cohort member was nominally healthy, though immune exposures that went unrecorded were likely present. The donor was CMV seronegative and was included in the group of around 320 seronegative cohort members. A peripheral blood sample was collected from each donor, and TCR beta sequencing was performed on peripheral blood mononuclear cells. The Qiagen DNeasy Blood Extraction Kit was used to extract genomic DNA from the blood cell samples. This sequence uses TRBV5-1 and TRBJ1-6, with the D gene not clear enough to name. Sequences were obtained from PBMCs. The clonotype was recovered from a man aged 18-30 years in good health and CMV-seronegative. The DNA sequence is as follows: TGCGCCAGCAGCCCGACGGGGAATTCACCCCTCCACTTT. It encodes CASSPTGNSPLHF.